Each of the 10 T cell receptor beta chains below was sequenced from the same sample in a study of cytomegalovirus exposure and HLA in healthy donors. Sequencing was performed with immunoSEQ multiplex PCR; in TCRdb, only in-frame clones are kept and a portion is missing. This sample has 300,000 or so clones, with approximately 88% found just once. Input material: PBMCs. These receptors came from a man younger than 40 in good health and CMV-seronegative.

J is TRBJ1-2 and V is TRBV5-1; the D gene is possibly TRBD1 (5 bases). This CDR3 spans 18 amino acids. V was cut by 4 bases and J by 8 bases, with 30 bases left in between. Looked up from germline, CDR1 is SGHRS and CDR2 is YFSETQ. CDR3 residues: CASSPKTQGAGALWGYTF. Here the CDR3 DNA reads TGCGCCAGCAGCCCAAAGACCCAGGGCGCCGGAGCCCTGTGGGGCTACACCTTC.

The chain has TRBV4-3 and TRBJ2-3; 13 bases fit TRBD2. The CDR3 is 18 amino acids. The germline CDR1 and CDR2 sequences are LGHNA and YSLEER. The V and J ends lost 3 bases and 3 bases, in that order; junction bases with no gene match: 9. CDR3 in DNA: TGCGCCAGCAGCCAGCGCACGACTAGCGGGGGGTCAACAGATACGCAGTATTTT. This sequence encodes CASSQRTTSGGSTDTQYF.

The chain is built from TRBV5-1 and TRBJ2-7; 10 nucleotides line up with TRBD1. The CDR3 has 16 amino acids. Germline assignment: CDR1 SGHRS and CDR2 YFSETQ. The ends lost 4 bases at V and 4 bases at J; junction bases unmatched: 11. The CDR3 DNA follows: TGCGCCAGCAGCGAAGCCCCCGGGACAGGGGCTTACGAGCAGTACTTC. Encoded protein: CASSEAPGTGAYEQYF.

This chain links TRBV13 with TRBJ2-6; tentative D call: TRBD2 (6 bases). Looked up from germline, CDR1 is PRHDT and CDR2 is FYEKMQ (reference sequence). V lost 3 bases and J lost 1, with 7 bases in between. This CDR3 region has 15 residues. As DNA, the CDR3 is TGTGCCAGCAGCTTGCGGGGATCTGGGGCCAACGTCCTGACTTTC. Residues: CASSLRGSGANVLTF.

This clone has more than one count but fewer than ten. The chain joins TRBV11-3 to TRBJ2-1, with 8 bases fitting TRBD2. V was pared by 5 bases and J by 8 bases, with 14 bases of the junction left unmatched. Germline V gene data show CDR1 as SGHNT and CDR2 as YENEEA. The CDR3 length is 16 residues. In DNA, the CDR3 is TGTGCCAGCAGCCCAGACGGACGGGGGGGCGTCGATGAGCAGTTCTTC. The encoded protein is CASSPDGRGGVDEQFF.

V and J are TRBV12-2 and TRBJ2-7; the D call of TRBD1 is as the table states it, not checked on the DNA. TRBV12-2 is a documented pseudogene. CDR3 length equals 17 residues. The CDR3 nucleotides read TGTGCAAGTCGCTTAGCGCCAACCGGGACAGGGTCCTGCGAGCAGTACTTC. Its translation: CASRLAPTGTGSCEQYF.

The chain couples TRBV6-5 to TRBJ1-5; 7 bases fit TRBD1. There are 15 residues in the CDR3. Per germline, CDR1 MNHEY and CDR2 SVGAGI. Losses at the gene ends were 0 bases for V and 6 bases for J; bases not matched to a gene: 5. The CDR3, as DNA: TGTGCCAGCAGTTACTCGGGACAGAAGGGTCAGCCCCAGCATTTT. This translates into CASSYSGQKGQPQHF.

This chain joins TRBV5-1 and TRBJ1-1; D is ambiguous. The CDR3 is 14 amino acids. Trimming removed 0 bases at V and 3 bases at J, with 9 bases between. In germline, CDR1 is SGHRS, CDR2 YFSETQ. The CDR3 DNA reads TGCGCCAGCAGCTTGGCCTCGCAGGACACTGAAGCTTTCTTT. This gives the protein CASSLASQDTEAFF.

This clone has just one count. The genes are TRBV7-7 and TRBJ2-3; 8 nucleotides align to TRBD2. This CDR3 is 14 amino acids long. V lost 5 bases to trimming and J lost 6 bases; unmatched junction nucleotides: 7. Per germline, CDR1 SSHAT and CDR2 FNYEAQ (reference sequence). The CDR3: CASSLGSGGDTQYF. DNA of the CDR3: TGTGCCAGCAGCCTCGGATCGGGGGGGGATACGCAGTATTTT.

This chain joins TRBV5-4 and TRBJ2-1, with a weak D call TRBD2 (7 bases). The CDR3 is made up of 18 amino acids. Germline assignment: CDR1 SGHNT and CDR2 YYREEE (reference sequence). V lost 4 bases and J lost 0, with 20 bases in between. For the CDR3, the DNA is TGTGCCAGCAGCCCCTCCGCGGGGGCCCGGAGCTCCTACAATGAGCAGTTCTTC. The encoded protein is CASSPSAGARSSYNEQFF.